The sequence of this T cell receptor (beta chain) was determined in a study of cytomegalovirus exposure and HLA in healthy donors. The protocol was immunoSEQ multiplex PCR, while the TCRdb copy is restricted to in-frame clones and leaves out a portion. The table includes roughly 250,000 clones, around nine tenths detected once. Unmatched junction bases numbered 7, after V lost 2 bases and J lost 6 bases. Germline V gene data show CDR1 as SGHNT and CDR2 as YYREEE (reference sequence). This CDR3 comprises 14 residues. The chain couples TRBV5-4 to TRBJ1-2; 7 nucleotides align to TRBD1. The TCR originated in a man between 18 and 35 years old in good health and CMV-seronegative. The sequencing input was PBMCs. CDR3 DNA sequence: TGTGCCAGCAGCTTACAGGGGATGGGGAATGGCTACACCTTC. Translation gives CASSLQGMGNGYTF.